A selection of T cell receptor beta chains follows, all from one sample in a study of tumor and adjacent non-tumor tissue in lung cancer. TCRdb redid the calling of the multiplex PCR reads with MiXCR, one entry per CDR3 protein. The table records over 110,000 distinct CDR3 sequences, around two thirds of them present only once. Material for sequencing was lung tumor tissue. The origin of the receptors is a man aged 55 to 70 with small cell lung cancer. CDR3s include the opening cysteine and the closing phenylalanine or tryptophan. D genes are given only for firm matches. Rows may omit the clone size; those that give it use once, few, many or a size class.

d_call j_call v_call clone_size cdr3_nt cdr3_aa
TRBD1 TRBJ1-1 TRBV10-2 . TGCGCCAGCAGTGATGGTCAGGGGGGGAACACTGAAGCTTTCTTT CASSDGQGGNTEAFF
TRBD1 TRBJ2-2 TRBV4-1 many TGCGCCAGCAGCCCAGGACAGGGGGCGGAAATCGGGGAGCTGTTTTTT CASSPGQGAEIGELFF
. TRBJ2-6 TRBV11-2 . TGTGCTAGCAGCTCACGCTTTGGGGCCAACGACCTGACTTTC CASSSRFGANDLTF
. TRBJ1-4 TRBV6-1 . TGTGCAAGCAGAGCCCCTTGGGGTCCCAATGAAAAAATGTTTTTT CASRAPWGPNEKMFF
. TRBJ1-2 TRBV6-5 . TGTGCCAGCAGTTACGTAACCGAGACAGGATCCTATGGCTACACCTTC CASSYVTETGSYGYTF
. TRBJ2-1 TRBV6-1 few TGTGCCAGCAGTGTGGTCTCCTACAATGAGCAGTTCTTC CASSVVSYNEQFF
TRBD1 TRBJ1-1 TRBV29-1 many TGCAGCGTTGAAAGGTCGACAGGGAGAACTGAAGCTTTCTTT CSVERSTGRTEAFF
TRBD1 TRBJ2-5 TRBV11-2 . TGTGCCGGCAGCTCGGACAGGGAGACCCAGAACTTC CAGSSDRETQNF
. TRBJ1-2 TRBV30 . TGTGCCTGGAGAAGGGCCTATGGCTACACCTTC CAWRRAYGYTF
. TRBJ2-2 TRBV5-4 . TGTACCAGCACCGGATGGGGCGGGGCCGGGGAGCTGTTTTTT CTSTGWGGAGELFF
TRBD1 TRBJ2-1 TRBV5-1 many TGCGCCAGCAGCCTTGGACAGGGGGCATCCAATGAGCAGTTCTTC CASSLGQGASNEQFF
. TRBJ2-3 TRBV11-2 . TGTGCCAGCAGCCGGGGTAGCACAGATATGGAGTATTTT CASSRGSTDMEYF
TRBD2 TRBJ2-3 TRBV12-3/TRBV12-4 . TGTGTCAACAGTGCTAGCGGGAGGTTGGCAGATACGCAGTATTTT CVNSASGRLADTQYF
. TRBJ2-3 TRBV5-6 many TGTGCCAGCAGCCCTCGGTGGTCGGCAGATACGCAGTATTTT CASSPRWSADTQYF
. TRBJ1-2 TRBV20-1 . TGCATTGCTAGAGATGTGAACTATGGCTACACCTTC CIARDVNYGYTF
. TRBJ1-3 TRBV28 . TGTGCCAGCAGTTTGGGGGGGGACTCTGGAAACGCCATATATTTT CASSLGGDSGNAIYF
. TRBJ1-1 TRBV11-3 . TGTGCCAGCATAAAAGAGGGAGATACTGAAGCTTTCTTT CASIKEGDTEAFF
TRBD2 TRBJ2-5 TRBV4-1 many TGCGCCAGCAGCCAAGATGAGTTGAGCGGGAGTAGGGAGACCCAGTACTTC CASSQDELSGSRETQYF
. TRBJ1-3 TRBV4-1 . TGTGCCAGCAGTCATAGAGGGGCTGGAAACACCATATATTTT CASSHRGAGNTIYF
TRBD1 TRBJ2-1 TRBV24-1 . TGTGCCACCAGTGATTGGGGGCAGGGGGCCTACAATGAGCAGTTCTTC CATSDWGQGAYNEQFF
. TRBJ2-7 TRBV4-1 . TGCGCCAGCAGTCAAGAGCCAGAGAGCTACGAGCAGTACTTC CASSQEPESYEQYF
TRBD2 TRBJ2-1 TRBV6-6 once TGTGCCAGCAGACCGGGACTAGCGGGAGTCATTGAGCTGTTCTTC CASRPGLAGVIELFF
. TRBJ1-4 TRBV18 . TGTGCCAGCTCACCACGAGGGACGGGTAATGAAAAACTGTTTTTT CASSPRGTGNEKLFF
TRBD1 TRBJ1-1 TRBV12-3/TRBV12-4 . TGTGCCAGCAGGGACAGGGGGCAAACTGAAGCTTTCTTT CASRDRGQTEAFF
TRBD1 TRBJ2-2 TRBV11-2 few TGTGCCAGCAACTTATGGACAGGGAACATCGGGGAGCTGTTTTTT CASNLWTGNIGELFF
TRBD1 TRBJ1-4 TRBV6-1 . TGTGTCAGCAGCCAGACAGGGGGCTTAACTAATGAAAAACTGTTTTTT CVSSQTGGLTNEKLFF
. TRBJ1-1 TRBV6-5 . TGTGCCAGCGGTTATAGGGGACTAGAGAGTGAAGCTTTCTTT CASGYRGLESEAFF
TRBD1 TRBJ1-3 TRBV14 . TGTGCCAGCAGCCTGAGGGCAGGGGGCAGCGGAAACACCATATATTTT CASSLRAGGSGNTIYF
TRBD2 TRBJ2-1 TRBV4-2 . TGTACCAGCAGCCAAGAGCTGTCCGGGACTAGCGGGAGGAATGAGCAGTTCTTC CTSSQELSGTSGRNEQFF
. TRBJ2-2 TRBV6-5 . TGTGCCAGCAGTTCGCTCACTAGCCCCGGGGAGCTGTTTTTT CASSSLTSPGELFF
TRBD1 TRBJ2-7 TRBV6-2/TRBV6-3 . TGCGCCAGCAGTTATCGTGTAGGGGACAGGGAGACCTACGAGCACTACTTC CASSYRVGDRETYEHYF
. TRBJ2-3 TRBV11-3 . TGTACCAGCAGCTTCACTATCGGGATTTTAGATACGCAGTATTTT CTSSFTIGILDTQYF
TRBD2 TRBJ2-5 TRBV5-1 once TGCGCCAACAGCTCCGGACTAGCGGCCTTTCAAGAGACCCAGTACTTC CANSSGLAAFQETQYF